A single sample is the source of the 10 T cell receptor beta chains below, sequenced in a study of CD8 T cells in ankylosing spondylitis. Study findings and constraints: For ankylosing spondylitis blood, a TCR beta motif of fewer than 10 highly homologous variants appeared characteristic.

MiXCR, applied by TCRdb to the 5' RACE reads, yields one record per CDR3 protein. The sample lists 700,000 to 850,000 distinct CDR3 sequences; 10% to 15% were seen once. The antigens these receptors bind are not known. Sequenced: blood, either unsorted or a sorted T cell fraction (not recorded which). Receptor source: a male donor with ankylosing spondylitis.

This clonotype was picked up a small number of times. The chain couples TRBV2 to TRBJ2-7; D gene unclear. Per germline, CDR1 SNHLY and CDR2 FYNNEI. The V gene lost 6 bases and the J gene lost 4 bases, with 10 bases spanning the gap. The CDR3 extends over 12 amino acids. CDR3 DNA sequence: TGTGCCAGCAGGGTCCGACTTTACGAGCAGTACTTC. Translation gives CASRVRLYEQYF.

This clonotype was counted at least ten times. This rearrangement joins TRBV29-1 to TRBJ2-7, with D tentatively TRBD2 (6 bases). The CDR3 totals 13 residues. In germline, CDR1 is SQVTM, CDR2 ANQGSEA. V lost 0 bases and J lost 7, with 13 bases in between. The CDR3 is CSVEEQTGGEQYF. CDR3 sequence (DNA): TGCAGCGTTGAAGAGCAGACCGGGGGAGAGCAGTACTTC.

Ten or more counts support this clonotype. The chain recombines TRBV7-2 with TRBJ1-1, with 8 nucleotides matching TRBD1. This CDR3 has 15 residues. Trimming cost V 5 bases and J 1 base; bases outside gene matches: 6. Germline V gene sequence: CDR1 SGHTA, CDR2 FQGNSA. CDR3 protein: CASSGGQGWNTEAFF. The CDR3, as DNA: TGTGCCAGCAGCGGAGGACAGGGCTGGAACACTGAAGCTTTCTTT.

In its sample, this clonotype was seen a few times. The J gene is TRBJ1-4, the V gene TRBV4-2; 7 bases map to TRBD1. Looked up from germline, CDR1 is LGHNA and CDR2 is YNFKEQ. V lost 0 bases, J lost 3 bases, and 4 bases stayed unmatched. The CDR3 has 16 amino acids. The DNA of the CDR3 is TGTGCCAGCAGCCAAGATCCGGACAGGCCTAATGAAAAACTGTTTTTT. Translation gives CASSQDPDRPNEKLFF.

This clonotype came up a few times. The chain couples TRBV20-1 to TRBJ2-1, with D perhaps matching TRBD2 (5 bases). Trimming removed 6 bases from V and 0 bases from J, with 12 bases in between. Looked up from germline, CDR1 is DFQATT and CDR2 is SNEGSKA (reference sequence). This CDR3 spans 14 amino acids. CDR3 region: CSAPSGASYNEQFF. The CDR3 DNA follows: TGCAGTGCCCCAAGCGGCGCCTCCTACAATGAGCAGTTCTTC.

In its sample, this clonotype was seen many times. The CDR3 loop is CASSLTGETEAFF. The CDR3 nucleotides are TGTGCCAGCAGCCTGACCGGGGAGACTGAAGCTTTCTTT. This chain connects TRBV7-2 to TRBJ1-1; D unclear. Germline loops: CDR1 SGHTA, CDR2 FQGNSA. CDR3 length: 13 amino acids. The germline V and J ends were trimmed by 5 bases and 5 bases, with 12 bases remaining between them.

This clonotype has at least ten counts. This chain connects TRBV5-1 to TRBJ2-7; D remains ambiguous. Trimming took off 0 bases at V and 2 bases at J, with 9 bases between the two ends. The CDR3 has 14 amino acids. Per germline, CDR1 SGHRS and CDR2 YFSETQ. CDR3 residues: CASSLGLGTYEQYF. The CDR3 region has the DNA TGCGCCAGCAGCTTGGGACTTGGGACCTACGAGCAGTACTTC.

This clonotype was observed a handful of times. This chain's CDR3 is CASSYLPTVNEQFF. The CDR3 DNA reads TGTGCCAGCAGTTACCTTCCGACTGTAAATGAGCAGTTCTTC. This rearrangement joins TRBV6-5 to TRBJ2-1; D is unclear. The CDR3 loop spans 14 amino acids. V shed 2 bases and J shed 7 bases, with 12 bases lying between them. CDR1 is MNHEY, CDR2 SVGAGI, per germline.

In its sample, this clonotype was seen a few times. The chain combines TRBV5-1 with TRBJ2-3, with TRBD1 as a possible D gene (6 bases). V gave up 0 bases and J gave up 0 bases, with 11 bases separating them. Germline V gene data show CDR1 as SGHRS and CDR2 as YFSETQ. This CDR3 region has 16 residues. In nucleotides, the CDR3 is TGCGCCAGCAGCTTGGCGTGGGGGCCCAGCACAGATACGCAGTATTTT. Translated: CASSLAWGPSTDTQYF.

As concerns this clonotype: The CDR3 carries no conserved terminal phenylalanine or tryptophan, so it likely arises from a read error. V gene TRBV20-1 combines with J gene TRBJ2-7, with TRBD1 identical over 9 bases. The CDR3 extends over 14 amino acids. V dropped 6 bases and J dropped 1; count of bases not matched to a gene: 7. Looked up from germline, CDR1 is DFQATT and CDR2 is SNEGSKA (reference sequence). The CDR3 loop reads CSASDRGWSYEQYS. As DNA, the CDR3 is TGCAGTGCCTCGGACAGGGGATGGTCCTACGAGCAGTACTCC.